The next 28 T cell receptor beta chains were all read from a single sample in a study of control samples from healthy donors and cancer patients. Sequencing used immunoSEQ multiplex PCR; TCRdb keeps in-frame clones, though not all of them. The sample comprises 150,000 to 200,000 clones, around 90% of which are singletons, and more than 1.3% rests with the top ten. The sample was blood. The source of these receptors is a woman aged 50 to 60 in good health.

The chain couples TRBV7-3 to TRBJ2-3; the D call may be TRBD1 or TRBD2 (5 bases each). This CDR3 region has 17 residues. Per the germline V gene, CDR1 is SGHTA and CDR2 is FQGTGA. Trimming left V 5 bases short and J 3 bases short, with 21 bases between. The CDR3 DNA follows: TGTGCCAGCAGCCCCATAGGGATGGGGACGAGTACAGATACGCAGTATTTT. Encoded protein: CASSPIGMGTSTDTQYF.

CDR3 in DNA: TGTGCCAGCAGCCAAGCTACAGGGAGTCAGCCCCAGCATTTT. Its translation is CASSQATGSQPQHF. The chain is built from TRBV3-1 (or the pseudogene TRBV3-2) and TRBJ1-5; D is perhaps TRBD1 (6 bases). V was cut by 1 base and J by 6 bases, with 10 bases left in between. CDR1 and CDR2 (germline): LGHDT, YNNKEL (reference sequence). This CDR3 has 14 amino acids.

With regard to this clone: This specimen includes other DNA sequences encoding the same CDR3. This chain joins TRBV19 and TRBJ2-5; D gene uncertain. This CDR3 is built from 13 residues. Trimming took off 3 bases at V and 5 bases at J, with 10 bases between the two ends. Germline V gene lookup returns CDR1 LNHDA and CDR2 SQIVND (reference sequence). CDR3 sequence reads: CASSILGWETQYF. The CDR3 nucleotides are TGTGCCAGTAGTATTTTAGGGTGGGAGACCCAGTACTTC.

The V and J genes are TRBV27 and TRBJ2-1, with 11 positions matching TRBD2. This CDR3 is built from 14 residues. Germline trimming cut 7 bases from V and 8 bases from J; bases unmatched to any gene: 7. Germline lookup yields CDR1 MNHEY and CDR2 SMNVEV (reference sequence). The CDR3 DNA reads as TGTGCCAGCAACCCTAGCGGGGGGTTTGATGAGCAGTTCTTC. Encoded protein: CASNPSGGFDEQFF.

The chain carries TRBV27 and TRBJ1-5; D unclear. Germline values: CDR1 MNHEY, CDR2 SMNVEV (reference sequence). There are 13 residues in the CDR3. Trimming cost V 6 bases and J 11 bases, with 17 bases left between them. CDR3 sequence (DNA): TGTGCCAGCAGCGAGACGGGCGTCGGGACCCAGCATTTT. As protein: CASSETGVGTQHF.

The chain links TRBV7-8 to TRBJ2-1; TRBD1 matches 7 bases. With 6 bases clipped from V and 4 bases from J, the junction kept 9 bases outside the gene matches. The CDR3 has 15 amino acids. Per the germline V gene, CDR1 is SGHVS and CDR2 is FQNEAQ. In DNA form, the CDR3 reads TGTGCCAGCAGTCCTGGGGACAGAAGATACAATGAGCAGTTCTTC. Its protein product is CASSPGDRRYNEQFF.

The V call is TRBV10-3, the J call TRBJ2-5; a weak D match, TRBD2 (6 bases). The germline V gene has CDR1 ENHRY and CDR2 SYGVKD. Trimming removed 8 bases from V and 1 base from J, with 11 bases in between. This CDR3 spans 13 amino acids. The CDR3, as DNA: TGTGCCATCCGGGGCGGGGCCCAAGAGACCCAGTACTTC. Translation gives CAIRGGAQETQYF.

V and J are TRBV6-5 and TRBJ1-2, with D possibly matching TRBD1 (5 bases). There are 14 residues in the CDR3. Germline V gene lookup returns CDR1 MNHEY and CDR2 SVGAGI. V was cut by 7 bases and J by 4 bases, with 16 bases left in between. In DNA, the CDR3 is TGTGCCAGCACCCCGGGGGTACAGTTCTATGGCTACACCTTC. Translating gives CASTPGVQFYGYTF.

V usage is TRBV28 and J usage is TRBJ2-1; 10 bases agree with TRBD1. CDR1 MDHEN and CDR2 SYDVKM come from the germline V gene. The CDR3 sequence is 16 residues long. V lost 2 bases and J lost 2; bases outside the gene matches: 3. CDR3 loop: CASSLGGQGTYNEQFF. In nucleotides, the CDR3 is TGTGCCAGCAGTTTAGGGGGACAGGGGACCTACAATGAGCAGTTCTTC.

This clone appeared once. The chain links TRBV24-1 to TRBJ2-1; 9 bases agree with TRBD1. The germline CDR1 and CDR2 sequences are KGHDR and SFDVKD. The J segment lost 8 bases and the V segment lost 3 bases, leaving 10 bases of the junction unmatched. The CDR3 extends over 16 amino acids. The CDR3 reads CATSDRGTGITDEQFF. The CDR3 coding sequence is TGTGCCACCAGTGATAGGGGGACAGGGATTACGGATGAGCAGTTCTTC.

The chain links TRBV3-1 (or the pseudogene TRBV3-2) to TRBJ2-3; possibly TRBD1 for D (6 bases). The CDR3 loop spans 17 amino acids. V shed 4 bases and J shed 0 bases, with 17 bases lying between them. The germline gives CDR1 LGHDT, CDR2 YNNKEL (reference sequence). The CDR3 region is CASSPYRTGRSTDTQYF. The CDR3 coding sequence is TGTGCCAGCAGCCCCTACCGTACAGGGCGTAGCACAGATACGCAGTATTTT.

The V and J genes are TRBV9 and TRBJ1-1; D unclear. Germline V gene lookup returns CDR1 SGDLS and CDR2 YYNGEE. The V end was cut by 4 bases, the J end by 4 bases, with 14 bases between. The CDR3 has 14 residues. CDR3 in amino acids: CASSPDRSLTEAFF. The DNA for the CDR3 is TGTGCCAGCAGCCCCGATCGAAGTCTCACTGAAGCTTTCTTT. The entire variable domain, with the rest obtained from reference TRBV9 and TRBJ1-1, is as follows: DSGVTQTPKHLITATGQRVTLRCSPRSGDLSVYWYQQSLDQGLQFLIQYYNGEERAKGNILERFSAQQFPDLHSELNLSSLELGDSALYFCASSPDRSLTEAFFGQGTRLTVV.

As concerns this clone: Other DNA sequences in the same sample also yield this CDR3. V usage is TRBV27 and J usage is TRBJ2-3, with D possibly matching TRBD2 (6 bases). Looked up from germline, CDR1 is MNHEY and CDR2 is SMNVEV (reference sequence). V gave up 2 bases and J gave up 2 bases, with 8 bases separating them. The CDR3 is 14 amino acids. The CDR3 here is CASSLGGFTDTQYF. CDR3 in DNA: TGTGCCAGCAGTTTAGGGGGGTTCACAGATACGCAGTATTTT.

V usage is TRBV5-5 and J usage is TRBJ1-4; 7 positions agree with TRBD1. Germline V gene data show CDR1 as SGHKS and CDR2 as YYEKEE (reference sequence). Trimming at V came to 5 bases and at J to 8 bases, leaving 12 bases not matched to a gene. The CDR3 sequence is 15 residues long. The CDR3 nucleotides are TGTGCCAGCAGATTCGAGCCGACAGGGTGGGAAAAACTGTTTTTT. Protein sequence: CASRFEPTGWEKLFF.

This clone has only one observation. The J gene is TRBJ1-1, the V gene TRBV28; D ambiguous. With 2 bases removed from V and 3 bases from J, the gap between germline ends came to 4 bases. The CDR3 length is 12 residues. Germline V CDR1 and CDR2: MDHEN, SYDVKM. Written as DNA, the CDR3 is TGTGCCAGCAGTTTAGTGTACACTGAAGCTTTCTTT. Its translation is CASSLVYTEAFF.

The V gene is TRBV9, the J gene TRBJ1-6; D is unclear. Trimming took off 0 bases at V and 6 bases at J, with 7 bases between the two ends. CDR1 is SGDLS and CDR2 is YYNGEE in the germline V gene. This CDR3 spans 14 amino acids. CDR3 nucleotides: TGTGCCAGCAGCGTAGTAGACATTAATTCACCCCTCCACTTT. It encodes CASSVVDINSPLHF.

The sample holds a few counts of this clone. The chain recombines TRBV19 with TRBJ1-2, with 8 bases lining up with TRBD1. CDR3 size: 16 residues. Germline values: CDR1 LNHDA, CDR2 SQIVND (reference sequence). Trimming at V came to 3 bases and at J to 0 bases, leaving 6 bases not matched to a gene. CDR3 DNA sequence: TGTGCCAGTAGTATTTTGGCGGACAGGGCTAACTATGGCTACACCTTC. Protein product: CASSILADRANYGYTF. The full variable domain, completed using reference TRBV19 and TRBJ1-2, is DGGITQSPKYLFRKEGQNVTLSCEQNLNHDAMYWYRQDPGQGLRLIYYSQIVNDFQKGDIAEGYSVSREKKESFPLTVTSAQKNPTAFYLCASSILADRANYGYTFGSGTRLTVV.

This clone was detected only once. The chain employs TRBV11-3 and TRBJ2-3, with TRBD1 matching over 12 bases. The CDR3 sequence is 16 residues long. The germline gives CDR1 SGHNT, CDR2 YENEEA. The V gene end was trimmed by 1 base and the J gene end by 4 bases; junction bases not matched to a gene: 3. The chain's CDR3 is CASSLGGTGGADTQYF. The CDR3 nucleotides read TGTGCCAGCAGCTTAGGCGGGACAGGGGGCGCAGATACGCAGTATTTT.

This chain connects TRBV5-1 to TRBJ1-6, with 11 bases that match TRBD1. This CDR3 is built from 15 residues. Per the germline V gene, CDR1 is SGHRS and CDR2 is YFSETQ. The V segment lost 4 bases and the J segment 8 bases; nucleotides outside the gene matches: 5. The DNA of the CDR3 is TGCGCCAGCAGCCCCCGGACAGGGGGCGATTCACCCCTCCACTTT. This sequence encodes CASSPRTGGDSPLHF.

This sequence joins TRBV5-6 and TRBJ2-5; 8 nucleotides line up with TRBD1. V gave up 4 bases and J gave up 9 bases; unmatched junction bases: 5. The CDR3 is made up of 12 amino acids. The V gene's germline CDR1 is SGHDT and CDR2 YYEEEE. Here the CDR3 reads CASSPGGAAQYF. The CDR3 nucleotides read TGTGCCAGCAGCCCAGGGGGCGCGGCCCAGTACTTC.

This sequence joins TRBV3-1 (or the pseudogene TRBV3-2) and TRBJ2-1, with D possibly matching TRBD2 (7 bases). The V gene lost 1 base and the J gene lost 7 bases, with 14 bases spanning the gap. Looked up from germline, CDR1 is LGHDT and CDR2 is YNNKEL (reference sequence). CDR3 size: 15 residues. DNA of the CDR3: TGTGCCAGCAGCCAAGTCGGAGGGAGGGGGAATGAGCAGTTCTTC. Its protein is CASSQVGGRGNEQFF.

V usage is TRBV3-1 (or the pseudogene TRBV3-2) and J usage is TRBJ1-2; 7 nucleotides line up with TRBD1. The germline CDR1 and CDR2 sequences are LGHDT and YNNKEL (reference sequence). There are 12 residues in the CDR3. J gave up 7 bases and V 4 bases, and 3 bases lay outside the gene matches. The CDR3 nucleotides are TGTGCCAGCAGCCCCCGACAGGGTGGCTACACCTTC. It encodes CASSPRQGGYTF.

This clone was counted a single time. The chain couples TRBV3-1 (or the pseudogene TRBV3-2) to TRBJ1-4, with a tentative D call TRBD1 (6 bases). Looked up from germline, CDR1 is LGHDT and CDR2 is YNNKEL (reference sequence). Trimming shortened V by 4 bases and J by 5 bases, and 20 bases separated the two germline ends. The CDR3 is made up of 17 amino acids. CDR3 in DNA: TGTGCCAGCAGCCCCAGGTGGGGGGGCAGGAGGAATGAAAAACTGTTTTTT. It encodes CASSPRWGGRRNEKLFF.

The chain is built from TRBV18 and TRBJ2-1, with D possibly TRBD2 on 5 matching bases. CDR1 KGHSH and CDR2 LQKENI come from the germline V gene. V lost 1 base and J lost 4, with 8 bases in between. The CDR3 is 14 amino acids. The CDR3 sequence: CASSPLAGYNEQFF. The CDR3, as DNA: TGTGCCAGCTCACCACTTGCGGGTTACAATGAGCAGTTCTTC.

Regarding this clone: In the same sample, other DNA sequences code for this CDR3. The V call is TRBV4-3, the J call TRBJ1-1, with 7 bases aligning to TRBD1. Unmatched junction bases numbered 3, after V lost 4 bases and J lost 1 base. The V gene's germline CDR1 is LGHNA and CDR2 YSLEER. The CDR3 has 14 amino acids. DNA of the CDR3: TGCGCCAGCAGCCCCGGACAGGAGAACACTGAAGCTTTCTTT. Encoded protein: CASSPGQENTEAFF.

The rearrangement joins TRBV5-8 to TRBJ2-2, with D uncertain. CDR1 and CDR2 (germline): SGHTS, YDEGEE. V was clipped by 0 bases and J by 6 bases, with 6 bases between them. The CDR3 length is 13 residues. The CDR3 region is CASSLGHSGELFF. The CDR3 region has the DNA TGTGCCAGCAGCTTGGGACATTCCGGGGAGCTGTTTTTT.

This sequence joins TRBV4-3 and TRBJ1-5; D possibly corresponds to TRBD1 (6 bases). Germline CDR1 and CDR2: LGHNA and YSLEER. This CDR3 is built from 15 residues. V lost 0 bases, J lost 4 bases, and 10 bases lay in between. The CDR3 DNA is TGCGCCAGCAGCCAAGATCAAACAGGGAATCAGCCCCAGCATTTT. This sequence encodes CASSQDQTGNQPQHF.

The chain uses TRBV9 and TRBJ2-1; D is possibly TRBD1 (5 bases). The ends were cut back, 4 bases at V and 0 bases at J, with 11 bases in the middle. The CDR3 consists of 15 residues. The germline gives CDR1 SGDLS, CDR2 YYNGEE. The CDR3 is CASSMDISSYNEQFF. Here the CDR3 DNA reads TGTGCCAGCAGCATGGACATTAGCTCCTACAATGAGCAGTTCTTC.